The clone carrying this T cell receptor (beta chain) was seen repeatedly, ten times or more. TCRdb re-derived calls from the 5' RACE reads in MiXCR, one entry per CDR3 protein. The sample holds 65,000 to 90,000 distinct CDR3 sequences, approximately 4.7% seen once. These data come from a study of T cells of healthy individuals. J gave up 6 bases and V 5 bases, and 9 bases lay outside the gene matches. CDR1 and CDR2 from the germline V gene are MNHEY and SMNVEV (reference sequence). The CDR3 extends over 15 amino acids. The clonotype comes from a female donor in good health. The V call is TRBV27, the J call TRBJ2-1; 8 positions match TRBD2. The CDR3 nucleotides are TGTGCCAGCAGTGAGACCGGGACTAGATCCAATGAGCAGTTCTTC. Amino acid sequence: CASSETGTRSNEQFF.